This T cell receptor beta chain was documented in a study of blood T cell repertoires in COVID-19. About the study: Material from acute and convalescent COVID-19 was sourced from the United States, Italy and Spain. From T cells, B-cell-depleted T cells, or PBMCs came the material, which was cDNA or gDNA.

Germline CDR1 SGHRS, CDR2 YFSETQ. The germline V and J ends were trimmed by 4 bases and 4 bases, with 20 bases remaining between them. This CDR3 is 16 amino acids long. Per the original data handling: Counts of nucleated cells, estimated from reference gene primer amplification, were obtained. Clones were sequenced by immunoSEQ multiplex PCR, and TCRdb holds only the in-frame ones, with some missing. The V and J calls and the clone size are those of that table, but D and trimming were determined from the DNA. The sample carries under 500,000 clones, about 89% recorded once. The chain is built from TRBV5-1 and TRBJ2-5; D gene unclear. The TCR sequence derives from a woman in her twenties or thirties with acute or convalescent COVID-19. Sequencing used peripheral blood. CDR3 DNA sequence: TGCGCCAGCAGCGGTTCGCTGGGCCTTTACGGAGAGACCCAGTACTTC. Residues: CASSGSLGLYGETQYF.